A selection of T cell receptor beta chains follows, all from one sample in a study of cytomegalovirus exposure and HLA in healthy donors. Sequenced by immunoSEQ multiplex PCR; TCRdb stores in-frame clones only, minus some. This table holds some 120,000 clones, roughly 78% found once. The specimen sequenced was PBMCs. These receptors originate from a man aged 35 to 55 in good health and CMV-seronegative. CDR3s include the opening cysteine and the closing phenylalanine or tryptophan. A D gene is named only where the DNA matches it firmly. Where a row states a size, it is once, few, many or the class of an expanded clone; other rows omit it.

abundance | j_gene | v_gene | d_gene | CDR3nt | CDR3aa
- | TRBJ1-2 | TRBV14 | - | TGTGCCAGCAGCCCACAGGCGGTTCACGGCTACACCTTC | CASSPQAVHGYTF
few | TRBJ2-5 | TRBV6-5 | - | TGTGCCAGCAGTTACTCGCCAGGGTTAGAGACCCAGTACTTC | CASSYSPGLETQYF
- | TRBJ1-2 | TRBV28 | - | TGTGCCAGCAGAGGGGACTATGGCTACACCTTC | CASRGDYGYTF
- | TRBJ2-2 | TRBV7-3 | - | TGTGCCAGCAGCTTATCGGCTGGTCGCGGGGCCGGGGAGCTGTTTTTT | CASSLSAGRGAGELFF
- | TRBJ2-7 | TRBV5-4 | - | TGTGCCAGCAGCCCCATGGCCGGGTTCGAGCAGTACTTC | CASSPMAGFEQYF
- | TRBJ1-3 | TRBV27 | - | TGTGCCAGCAGAAAAAGTTACGGGGGAGACACCATATATTTT | CASRKSYGGDTIYF
- | TRBJ2-3 | TRBV13 | - | TGTGCCAGCAGCTCCTATAGCACAGATACGCAGTATTTT | CASSSYSTDTQYF
- | TRBJ2-5 | TRBV27 | TRBD2 | TGTGCCAGCGGAGCGGGAGGAGAGACCCAGTACTTC | CASGAGGETQYF
few | TRBJ1-6 | TRBV4-1 | TRBD1 | TGCGCCAGCAGCCGGACAGGGCAAAATTCACCCCTCCACTTT | CASSRTGQNSPLHF
- | TRBJ1-1 | TRBV11-2 | - | TGTGCCAGCAGCTTATTCATGAACACTGAAGCTTTCTTT | CASSLFMNTEAFF
- | TRBJ2-1 | TRBV6-5 | TRBD1 | TGTGCCAGCAGTTACGACAGGGGGCCCAATGAGCAGTTCTTC | CASSYDRGPNEQFF
- | TRBJ2-3 | TRBV6-1 | - | TGTGCCAGCCGGCGGGTCCCAACTAGCACAGATACGCAGTATTTT | CASRRVPTSTDTQYF
- | TRBJ1-4 | TRBV6-5 | - | TGTGCCAGCAGTTACTCCGGGGGGAAGCATGAAAAACTGTTTTTT | CASSYSGGKHEKLFF
few | TRBJ2-5 | TRBV7-3 | - | TGTGCCAGCAGCCCCGACCCGGGGGAGACCCAGTACTTC | CASSPDPGETQYF
- | TRBJ2-7 | TRBV2 | TRBD1 | TGTGCCAGCAGACCACAGGGGGCCAACGAGCAGTACTTC | CASRPQGANEQYF
once | TRBJ2-3 | TRBV7-6 | TRBD1 | TGTGCCAGCAGTTGGGGACAGCCAACTAGCACAGATACGCAGTATTTT | CASSWGQPTSTDTQYF
- | TRBJ2-7 | TRBV2 | - | TGTGCCAGCAATCCAGGTACCTACGAGCAGTACTTC | CASNPGTYEQYF
- | TRBJ1-5 | TRBV5-5 | TRBD1 | TGTGCCAGCAGTCCGACAGGGGGCAATCAGCCCCAGCATTTT | CASSPTGGNQPQHF
- | TRBJ2-1 | TRBV7-2 | TRBD2 | TGTGCCAGCAGCTTAGGGCTAGCGGGGAACAATGAGCAGTTCTTC | CASSLGLAGNNEQFF
- | TRBJ1-1 | TRBV7-9 | - | TGTGCCAGCAGCTTACTCGGTGGCGGGCCTGAAGCTTTCTTT | CASSLLGGGPEAFF
- | TRBJ2-1 | TRBV6-6 | - | TGTGCCAGCAGTACTCCAGGGAACTCCTACAATGAGCAGTTCTTC | CASSTPGNSYNEQFF
- | TRBJ2-1 | TRBV6-1 | TRBD1 | TGTGCCAGCAGTGAAAGGACAGGGGGAAATGAGCAGTTCTTC | CASSERTGGNEQFF
- | TRBJ2-7 | TRBV11-2 | TRBD2 | TGTGCCAGCAGCTTAGACCGGGGACTAGCGGGAGCTTCCTACGAGCAGTACTTC | CASSLDRGLAGASYEQYF
once | TRBJ2-7 | TRBV2 | - | TGTGCCAGCAGTGAGGGGGGAATCGAGCAGTACTTC | CASSEGGIEQYF
- | TRBJ2-3 | TRBV6-5 | - | TGTGCCAGCAGTTACGGCGGGGTCACAGATACGCAGTATTTT | CASSYGGVTDTQYF
- | TRBJ1-2 | TRBV5-1 | TRBD1 | TGCGCCAGCAGCTTAACCGGGACAGGGGGCGCGGAGGGCTACACCTTC | CASSLTGTGGAEGYTF
- | TRBJ2-1 | TRBV27 | TRBD1 | TGTGCCAGCAGGGGGGGACAGGGGGCATCCAGTGAGCAGTTCTTC | CASRGGQGASSEQFF
- | TRBJ2-3 | TRBV2 | - | TGTGCCAGCAGCGAAACAGTGGCGCAGTATTTT | CASSETVAQYF
once | TRBJ2-6 | TRBV9 | - | TGTGCCAGCACACCCGGGGTCTCTGGGGCCAACGTCCTGACTTTC | CASTPGVSGANVLTF
- | TRBJ2-5 | TRBV29-1 | - | TGCAGCGTTGATTCCCCAGGGTCGGAGACCCAGTACTTC | CSVDSPGSETQYF
- | TRBJ2-5 | TRBV7-9 | TRBD2 | TGTGCCAGCACCAAAACGGCGGGGGAAGAGACCCAGTACTTC | CASTKTAGEETQYF
once | TRBJ2-1 | TRBV10-3 | TRBD2 | TGTGCCATCAGTGAGTCGGGGCTAGCGGGAAACAATGAGCAGTTCTTC | CAISESGLAGNNEQFF
- | TRBJ2-5 | TRBV7-2 | - | TGTGCCAGCAGCACGGTCAGGGGTGGCCAAGAGACCCAGTACTTC | CASSTVRGGQETQYF
- | TRBJ1-1 | TRBV5-4 | - | TGTGCCAGCAGCTCGCAGACAGCGAACACTGAAGCTTTCTTT | CASSSQTANTEAFF
few | TRBJ2-1 | TRBV2 | TRBD2 | TGTGCCAGCAGTGGGCTTAGTATAGCGGGGGACCACTACAATGAGCAGTTCTTC | CASSGLSIAGDHYNEQFF
- | TRBJ1-5 | TRBV2 | TRBD1 | TGTGCCAGCAGAGGGGGCACCGGGACCGTGGGAAATCAGCCCCAGCATTTT | CASRGGTGTVGNQPQHF
- | TRBJ1-3 | TRBV27 | TRBD1 | TGTGCCAGCAGCCCGGGACAGGGCATCCCTGAGACTGGAAACACCATATATTTT | CASSPGQGIPETGNTIYF
- | TRBJ2-1 | TRBV5-1 | TRBD2 | TGCGCCAGCAGCTTGGCGGCTAGCGGGAGCAATGAGCAGTTCTTC | CASSLAASGSNEQFF
- | TRBJ1-5 | TRBV7-2 | - | TGTGCCAGCACACTTTGGGAGAATCAGCCCCAGCATTTT | CASTLWENQPQHF
- | TRBJ2-7 | TRBV4-1 | TRBD2 | TGCGCCAGCAGCCTAAGAGCGGGGACCAGCTCCTACGAGCAGTACTTC | CASSLRAGTSSYEQYF
- | TRBJ2-7 | TRBV2 | - | TGTGCCAGCAGTGAACGGGGTACTACCGTGAACGAGCAGTACTTC | CASSERGTTVNEQYF
- | TRBJ2-7 | TRBV28 | TRBD1 | TGTGCCAGCAGTTCTGACAGGGCCGAGCAGTACTTC | CASSSDRAEQYF
few | TRBJ2-5 | TRBV11-2 | TRBD2 | TGTGCCAGCAGCTTAGTTTCAGCGGGGGGCCAAGAGACCCAGTACTTC | CASSLVSAGGQETQYF
- | TRBJ2-7 | TRBV19 | TRBD2 | TGTGCCAGTAGTAGGACTAGCGGGAACTACGAGCAGTACTTC | CASSRTSGNYEQYF
- | TRBJ1-1 | TRBV5-1 | - | TGCGCCAGCAGGGTTGGTTATAGCCAGGGGAACACTGAAGCTTTCTTT | CASRVGYSQGNTEAFF
- | TRBJ2-7 | TRBV11-2 | - | TGTGCCAGCAGGGGACTTTTGAGCTACGAGCAGTACTTC | CASRGLLSYEQYF
- | TRBJ1-4 | TRBV18 | TRBD1 | TGTGCCAGCTCGGGGACAGGAAATAATGAAAAACTGTTTTTT | CASSGTGNNEKLFF
- | TRBJ2-5 | TRBV19 | - | TGTGCCAGTAGTAGAGCGGATACGGAAGAGACCCAGTACTTC | CASSRADTEETQYF
few | TRBJ2-7 | TRBV7-2 | TRBD2 | TGTGCCAGCAGCTTACAGTCACTAGCGGGAGGGAACGAGCAGTACTTC | CASSLQSLAGGNEQYF
- | TRBJ2-1 | TRBV29-1 | TRBD1 | TGCAGCATCCGGGACAGGGGTGTCGATGAGCAGTTCTTC | CSIRDRGVDEQFF
- | TRBJ1-2 | TRBV4-1 | TRBD1 | TGCGCCAGCAGCCTTAATACGGGACAGGGGGCCGGGTATGGCTACACCTTC | CASSLNTGQGAGYGYTF
- | TRBJ2-3 | TRBV7-9 | TRBD2 | TGTGCCAGCAGCATACTAGCGGGGGGATCCACAGATACGCAGTATTTT | CASSILAGGSTDTQYF
- | TRBJ2-1 | TRBV5-1 | - | TGCGCCAGCAGCGCTGGGGGGTCATCCTACAATGAGCAGTTCTTC | CASSAGGSSYNEQFF
- | TRBJ2-3 | TRBV2 | TRBD2 | TGTGCCAGCAGTTCGCGGACTAGCGGGTCCGCAGATACGCAGTATTTT | CASSSRTSGSADTQYF
- | TRBJ1-1 | TRBV11-2 | - | TGTGCCAGCAGGACCCGGGAGGGGACGAACACTGAAGCTTTCTTT | CASRTREGTNTEAFF
- | TRBJ2-5 | TRBV19 | - | TGTGCCAGTAGTCCTCTCCCTACCGGGATCACTAGGGAGACCCAGTACTTC | CASSPLPTGITRETQYF
once | TRBJ2-1 | TRBV29-1 | - | TGCAGCGTTGTATCCTATTCCTACAATGAGCAGTTCTTC | CSVVSYSYNEQFF